The 31 T cell receptor beta chains reported below all come from one sample, sequenced in a study of shared clonotypes between healthy human individuals. Only in-frame clones appear in the TCRdb table, and some are missing; sequencing was by immunoSEQ multiplex PCR. The sample yields roughly 2 million clones, 85% to 95% seen once. Sample: naive CD4+ T cells sorted from blood. Described subset: CD45RA+ positively selected. All receptors derive from a man aged 18 to 29 in good health.

The rearrangement links TRBV18 to TRBJ2-7, with unresolved D. This CDR3 region has 16 residues. V gave up 2 bases and J gave up 2 bases, with 16 bases separating them. The germline V gene has CDR1 KGHSH and CDR2 LQKENI. The CDR3 protein is CASSPFGTAATYEQYF. DNA for the CDR3: TGTGCCAGCTCACCATTCGGCACCGCCGCAACCTACGAGCAGTACTTC.

The gene calls are TRBV18 and TRBJ1-1; tentative D call: TRBD1 (5 bases). CDR1 is KGHSH, CDR2 LQKENI, per germline. This CDR3 has 14 residues. V lost 3 bases to trimming and J lost 4 bases, with 12 bases between them. CDR3: CASSPAGRGTEAFF. For the CDR3, the DNA is TGTGCCAGCTCACCGGCAGGGAGAGGCACTGAAGCTTTCTTT.

This chain connects TRBV4-3 to TRBJ1-2; TRBD1 matches 9 bases. The CDR3 has 14 residues. Unmatched junction bases numbered 4, after V lost 4 bases and J lost 4 bases. Germline-derived CDR1 and CDR2 are LGHNA and YSLEER. The CDR3 spells CASSRGDRAYGYTF. CDR3 in DNA: TGCGCCAGCAGCCGAGGGGACAGGGCCTATGGCTACACCTTC.

The chain employs TRBV7-2 and TRBJ1-6; no clear D. The CDR3 covers 16 residues. Trimming stripped 10 bases from V and 0 bases from J, with 16 bases between. From germline, CDR1 is SGHTA and CDR2 FQGNSA. The DNA for the CDR3 is TGTGCCACCCAGCGCCCGGGGAGCTCCTATAATTCACCCCTCCACTTT. Translating gives CATQRPGSSYNSPLHF.

V and J are TRBV11-2 and TRBJ2-7; TRBD2 is a possible D gene (5 bases). CDR1 SGHAT and CDR2 FQNNGV come from the germline V gene. With 5 bases removed from V and 4 bases from J, the gap between germline ends came to 12 bases. This CDR3 comprises 13 residues. CDR3 sequence reads: CASSPGLQYEQYF. Here the CDR3 DNA reads TGTGCCAGCAGCCCAGGACTGCAGTACGAGCAGTACTTC.

This sequence joins TRBV7-2 and TRBJ2-3; D is tentatively TRBD1 or TRBD2 (5 bases each). From germline, CDR1 is SGHTA and CDR2 FQGNSA. Trimming cost V 0 bases and J 1 base, with 14 bases left between them. The CDR3 runs to 17 residues. This chain's CDR3 is CASSLAPGPLRTDTQYF. The CDR3 bases are TGTGCCAGCAGCTTAGCGCCGGGACCTCTACGCACAGATACGCAGTATTTT.

This rearrangement joins TRBV7-9 to TRBJ2-1, with 7 bases fitting TRBD1. Trimming at V came to 0 bases and at J to 0 bases, leaving 5 bases not matched to a gene. The V gene's germline CDR1 is SEHNR and CDR2 FQNEAQ (reference sequence). The CDR3 totals 17 residues. This chain's CDR3 is CASSLAGGDGSYNEQFF. CDR3 bases: TGTGCCAGCAGCTTAGCAGGGGGCGACGGCTCCTACAATGAGCAGTTCTTC.

This chain joins TRBV9 and TRBJ2-1; D remains ambiguous. The germline gives CDR1 SGDLS, CDR2 YYNGEE. This CDR3 spans 15 amino acids. V was pared by 4 bases and J by 0 bases, with 11 bases between. The CDR3 nucleotides are TGTGCCAGCAGCCCAGCCTCCGGCTCCTACAATGAGCAGTTCTTC. This codes for CASSPASGSYNEQFF. The full variable domain, in which reference TRBV9 and TRBJ2-1 provide the parts outside the CDR3, is DSGVTQTPKHLITATGQRVTLRCSPRSGDLSVYWYQQSLDQGLQFLIQYYNGEERAKGNILERFSAQQFPDLHSELNLSSLELGDSALYFCASSPASGSYNEQFFGPGTRLTVL.

As regards this clone: Distinct nucleotide sequences in the sample also encode this CDR3. The chain has TRBV6-6 and TRBJ1-1, with D perhaps matching TRBD1 (6 bases). Germline CDR1 MNHNY, CDR2 SVGAGI (reference sequence). The ends were cut back, 6 bases at V and 1 base at J, with 9 bases in the middle. The CDR3 loop spans 13 amino acids. Written as DNA, the CDR3 is TGTGCCAGCAGCTTACAGGGGAACACTGAAGCTTTCTTT. Its protein product is CASSLQGNTEAFF.

The chain is built from TRBV5-4 and TRBJ1-5; D is possibly TRBD1 (6 bases). The CDR3 has 15 residues. Germline V gene lookup returns CDR1 SGHNT and CDR2 YYREEE (reference sequence). V dropped 2 bases and J dropped 2 bases, with 11 bases sitting between them. DNA for the CDR3: TGTGCCAGCAGCTTCGGCGGACAGCGCAATCAGCCCCAGCATTTT. Its translation is CASSFGGQRNQPQHF.

V usage is TRBV6-6 and J usage is TRBJ2-3; D tentatively fits TRBD1 or TRBD2 (6 bases each). This CDR3 has 16 residues. Germline V gene data show CDR1 as MNHNY and CDR2 as SVGAGI (reference sequence). V was shortened by 5 bases and J by 2 bases, with 17 bases between the two germline ends. DNA for the CDR3: TGTGCCAGCAGTCCACGGGGGCCCTCAACCACAGATACGCAGTATTTT. Protein: CASSPRGPSTTDTQYF.

This clone was seen a single time. J is TRBJ2-7 and V is TRBV4-1; D may correspond to TRBD1 or TRBD2 (5 bases each). This CDR3 contains 16 residues. Germline CDR1 is MGHRA and CDR2 is YSYEKL. V gave up 0 bases and J gave up 1 base, with 13 bases separating them. The CDR3 DNA follows: TGCGCCAGCAGCCAAGAGGAGGACAAGTTTTCCTACGAGCAGTACTTC. Translating it yields CASSQEEDKFSYEQYF.

Only a few counts were recorded for this clone. The J gene is TRBJ1-5, the V gene TRBV4-1; no clear D. This CDR3 is built from 13 residues. Germline-derived CDR1 and CDR2 are MGHRA and YSYEKL. The V end was cut by 1 base, the J end by 6 bases, with 7 bases between. The CDR3, as DNA: TGCGCCAGCAGCCAAGGGTATGCTCAGCCCCAGCATTTT. It encodes CASSQGYAQPQHF.

As for this clone: Possible read error: a much larger clone is one base away. The chain recombines TRBV6-4 with TRBJ2-5, with D hard to call. CDR1 and CDR2 (germline): MRHNA, SNTAGT. This CDR3 has 11 amino acids. The V end lost 6 bases, the J end lost 3 bases, and 5 bases lay between the germline ends. CDR3 DNA: TGTGCCAGCAGCCTTAAAGAGACCCAGTACTTC. As protein: CASSLKETQYF.

This CDR3 is CASSVQGENTEAFF. The CDR3 DNA reads as TGTGCCAGCTCAGTTCAGGGGGAGAACACTGAAGCTTTCTTT. The gene calls are TRBV18 and TRBJ1-1; 7 bases fit TRBD1. The V and J ends lost 5 bases and 1 base, in that order; junction bases with no gene match: 4. The CDR3 spans 14 residues. Germline CDR1 and CDR2: KGHSH and LQKENI.

This chain connects TRBV18 to TRBJ1-4; D is unclear. Between the trimmed V and J ends, which lost 5 bases and 8 bases, there was a span of 21 bases. The CDR3 covers 16 residues. Germline CDR1 is KGHSH and CDR2 is LQKENI. CDR3: CASSAPGWGDGEKLFF. CDR3 bases: TGTGCCAGCTCAGCCCCCGGATGGGGTGATGGCGAAAAACTGTTTTTT.

The rearrangement joins TRBV29-1 to TRBJ1-2; possible D gene TRBD1, 6 bases. The CDR3 sequence is 13 residues long. The V gene lost 5 bases and the J gene lost 6 bases, with 16 bases spanning the gap. From germline, CDR1 is SQVTM and CDR2 ANQGSEA. This CDR3 is CSVSNREYHGYTF. Here the CDR3 DNA reads TGCAGCGTTAGTAACAGGGAGTACCATGGCTACACCTTC.

CDR3 bases: TGTGCCAGCAGCTTAGCTCCGGGAGGACAGCCCCAGCATTTT. This gives the protein CASSLAPGGQPQHF. V and J are TRBV7-9 and TRBJ1-5; D is undetermined. Germline-derived CDR1 and CDR2 are SEHNR and FQNEAQ (reference sequence). Trimming removed 0 bases from V and 7 bases from J, with 10 bases in between. The CDR3 totals 14 residues.

The chain recombines TRBV5-4 with TRBJ2-7, with no clear D. The CDR3 has 13 amino acids. V lost 2 bases, J lost 5 bases, and 11 bases lay in between. CDR1 is SGHNT, CDR2 YYREEE, per germline (reference sequence). CDR3 residues: CASSFTEKNEQYF. The CDR3 DNA sequence: TGTGCCAGCAGCTTCACGGAGAAGAACGAGCAGTACTTC. The full variable domain, in which reference TRBV5-4 and TRBJ2-7 provide the parts outside the CDR3, is ETGVTQSPTHLIKTRGQQVTLRCSSQSGHNTVSWYQQALGQGPQFIFQYYREEENGRGNFPPRFSGLQFPNYSSELNVNALELDDSALYLCASSFTEKNEQYFGPGTRLTVT.

Notes on this clone: Within the sample, other DNA sequences also encode this same CDR3. The chain is built from TRBV7-3 and TRBJ2-2, with a possible D match to TRBD1 (6 bases). The CDR3 covers 15 residues. Germline V gives CDR1 SGHTA, CDR2 FQGTGA. Trimming pared 5 bases from V and 0 bases from J, leaving 10 bases between. CDR3 region: CASSPGTPNTGELFF. CDR3 nucleotides: TGTGCCAGCAGCCCCGGGACACCGAACACCGGGGAGCTGTTTTTT.

The V gene is TRBV7-8, the J gene TRBJ2-7, with TRBD1 as a possible D gene (6 bases). Germline lookup yields CDR1 SGHVS and CDR2 FQNEAQ. Trimming removed 5 bases from V and 2 bases from J, with 7 bases in between. The CDR3 loop spans 12 amino acids. This CDR3 reads CASSRTAYEQYF. The CDR3 nucleotides are TGTGCCAGCAGCCGGACAGCCTACGAGCAGTACTTC.

This chain links TRBV27 with TRBJ2-7; D unclear. CDR3 length equals 12 residues. CDR1 and CDR2 (germline): MNHEY, SMNVEV (reference sequence). V lost 4 bases and J lost 4, with 8 bases in between. The CDR3 here is CASSSYQYEQYF. The DNA for the CDR3 is TGTGCCAGCAGTTCGTACCAATACGAGCAGTACTTC.

This clone was observed once. The chain links TRBV6-5 to TRBJ1-2, with unresolved D. V lost 0 bases and J 4 bases, leaving 12 bases between the germline ends. The CDR3 length is 15 residues. Germline CDR1 is MNHEY and CDR2 is SVGAGI. CDR3 loop: CASSYSVQLGYGYTF. The CDR3 coding sequence is TGTGCCAGCAGTTACTCGGTACAATTGGGCTATGGCTACACCTTC.

This sequence joins TRBV9 and TRBJ2-2; D gene unclear. The CDR3 length is 12 residues. V lost 0 bases and J lost 6, with 3 bases in between. Per the germline V gene, CDR1 is SGDLS and CDR2 is YYNGEE. DNA of the CDR3: TGTGCCAGCAGCGTAGAACCCGGGGAGCTGTTTTTT. Its translation is CASSVEPGELFF.

The chain combines TRBV12-5 with TRBJ2-2; no definite D call. Between the trimmed V and J ends, which lost 5 bases and 0 bases, there was a span of 13 bases. This CDR3 region has 16 residues. From germline, CDR1 is LGHNT and CDR2 FRNRAP. The CDR3 sequence: CASGPSGRPNTGELFF. The CDR3 DNA reads as TGTGCTAGTGGTCCCTCCGGACGGCCGAACACCGGGGAGCTGTTTTTT.

The chain is built from TRBV20-1 and TRBJ2-1; no definite D call. CDR3 length: 10 amino acids. Per germline, CDR1 DFQATT and CDR2 SNEGSKA (reference sequence). V was shortened by 5 bases and J by 7 bases, with 6 bases between the two germline ends. CDR3 bases: TGCAGTGCTTCCAAGAATGAGCAGTTCTTC. Amino acid sequence: CSASKNEQFF.

V usage is TRBV5-6 and J usage is TRBJ2-1; tentatively, D is TRBD1 (5 bases). The CDR3 is 15 amino acids. Trimming took off 1 base at V and 4 bases at J, with 12 bases between the two ends. Germline V CDR1 and CDR2: SGHDT, YYEEEE. The CDR3 spells CASSLRQGLYNEQFF. The CDR3 DNA reads as TGTGCCAGCAGCTTGCGGCAGGGATTGTACAATGAGCAGTTCTTC.

V is TRBV30 and J is TRBJ2-3, with 11 bases fitting TRBD2. The germline V gene encodes CDR1 GTSNPN and CDR2 SVGIG (reference sequence). This CDR3 contains 14 residues. With V trimmed by 3 bases and J by 8 bases, 7 bases remained unmatched. The CDR3 DNA is TGTGCCTGGAGCCTGACTAGCGGGATAGGTACGCAGTATTTT. This translates into CAWSLTSGIGTQYF.

The CDR3 bases are TGTGCCAGCAGCAGTCCGGGGTTGAGCTCCTATAATTCACCCCTCCACTTT. Amino acids: CASSSPGLSSYNSPLHF. This rearrangement joins TRBV11-2 to TRBJ1-6; the D is unclear. The CDR3 contains 17 residues. Trimming shortened V by 5 bases and J by 0 bases, and 14 bases separated the two germline ends. The germline gives CDR1 SGHAT, CDR2 FQNNGV.

The chain recombines TRBV5-4 with TRBJ2-2; D may match TRBD1 or TRBD2 (5 bases each). Germline V gives CDR1 SGHNT, CDR2 YYREEE (reference sequence). This CDR3 has 15 amino acids. The ends were cut back, 4 bases at V and 1 base at J, with 11 bases in the middle. DNA of the CDR3: TGTGCCAGCAGCGCCGGGACGGTGAACACCGGGGAGCTGTTTTTT. Protein product: CASSAGTVNTGELFF.

This rearrangement joins TRBV7-6 to TRBJ2-5; 8 bases match TRBD1. The CDR3 length is 15 residues. J gave up 7 bases and V 8 bases, and 15 bases lay outside the gene matches. Per germline, CDR1 SGHVS and CDR2 FNYEAQ. DNA for the CDR3: TGTGCCAGCGTCGGAGCGACAGGGGCCCTCGGGACCCAGTACTTC. As protein: CASVGATGALGTQYF.